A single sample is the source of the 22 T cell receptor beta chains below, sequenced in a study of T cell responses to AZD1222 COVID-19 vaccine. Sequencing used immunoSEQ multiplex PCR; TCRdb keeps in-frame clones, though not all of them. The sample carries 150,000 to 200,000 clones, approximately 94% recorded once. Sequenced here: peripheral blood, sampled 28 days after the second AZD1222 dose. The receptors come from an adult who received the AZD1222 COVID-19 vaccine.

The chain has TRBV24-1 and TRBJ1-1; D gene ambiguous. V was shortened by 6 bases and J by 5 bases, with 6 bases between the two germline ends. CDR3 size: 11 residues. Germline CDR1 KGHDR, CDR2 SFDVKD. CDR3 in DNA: TGTGCCACCAGTAGTGGGACTGAAGCTTTCTTT. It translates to CATSSGTEAFF.

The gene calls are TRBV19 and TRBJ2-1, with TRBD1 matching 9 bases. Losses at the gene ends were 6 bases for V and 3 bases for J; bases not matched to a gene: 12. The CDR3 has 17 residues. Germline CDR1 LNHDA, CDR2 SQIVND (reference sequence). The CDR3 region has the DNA TGTGCCAGTAGCAACCTGAAACGGGACAGGGTCTACAATGAGCAGTTCTTC. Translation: CASSNLKRDRVYNEQFF. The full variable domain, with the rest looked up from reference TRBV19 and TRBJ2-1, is DGGITQSPKYLFRKEGQNVTLSCEQNLNHDAMYWYRQDPGQGLRLIYYSQIVNDFQKGDIAEGYSVSREKKESFPLTVTSAQKNPTAFYLCASSNLKRDRVYNEQFFGPGTRLTVL.

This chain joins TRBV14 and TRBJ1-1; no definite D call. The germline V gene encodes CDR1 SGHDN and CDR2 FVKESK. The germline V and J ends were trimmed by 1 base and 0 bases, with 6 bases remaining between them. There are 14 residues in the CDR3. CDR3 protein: CASSQAGMNTEAFF. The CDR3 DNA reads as TGTGCCAGCAGCCAAGCAGGTATGAACACTGAAGCTTTCTTT. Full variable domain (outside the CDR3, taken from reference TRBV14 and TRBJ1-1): EAGVTQFPSHSVIEKGQTVTLRCDPISGHDNLYWYRRVMGKEIKFLLHFVKESKQDESGMPNNRFLAERTGGTYSTLKVQPAELEDSGVYFCASSQAGMNTEAFFGQGTRLTVV.

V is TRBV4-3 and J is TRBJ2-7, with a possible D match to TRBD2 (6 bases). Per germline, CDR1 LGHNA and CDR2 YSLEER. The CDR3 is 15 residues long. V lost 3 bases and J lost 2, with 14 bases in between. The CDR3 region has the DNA TGCGCCAGCAGCCACACTACCGGGAGCCCCTACGAGCAGTACTTC. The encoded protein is CASSHTTGSPYEQYF.

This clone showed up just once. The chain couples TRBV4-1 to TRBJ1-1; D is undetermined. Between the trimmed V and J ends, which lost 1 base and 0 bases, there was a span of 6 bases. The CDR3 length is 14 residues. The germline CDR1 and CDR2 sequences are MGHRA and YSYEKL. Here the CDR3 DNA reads TGCGCCAGCAGCCAAGTGGGCATGAACACTGAAGCTTTCTTT. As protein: CASSQVGMNTEAFF.

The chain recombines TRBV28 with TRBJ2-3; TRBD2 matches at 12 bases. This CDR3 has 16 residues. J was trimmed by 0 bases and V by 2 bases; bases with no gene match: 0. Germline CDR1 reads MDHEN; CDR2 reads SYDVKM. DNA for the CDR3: TGTGCCAGCAGTTTAGGGACTAGCGGGAGCACAGATACGCAGTATTTT. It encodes CASSLGTSGSTDTQYF. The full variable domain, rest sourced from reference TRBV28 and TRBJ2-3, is DVKVTQSSRYLVKRTGEKVFLECVQDMDHENMFWYRQDPGLGLRLIYFSYDVKMKEKGDIPEGYSVSREKKERFSLILESASTNQTSMYLCASSLGTSGSTDTQYFGPGTRLTVL.

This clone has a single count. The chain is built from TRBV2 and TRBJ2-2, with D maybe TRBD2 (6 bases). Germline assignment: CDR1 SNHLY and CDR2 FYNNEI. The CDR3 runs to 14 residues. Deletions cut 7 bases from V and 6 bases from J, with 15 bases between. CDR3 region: CASNLQGGAGELFF. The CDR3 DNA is TGTGCCAGCAACCTTCAGGGAGGAGCCGGGGAGCTGTTTTTT.

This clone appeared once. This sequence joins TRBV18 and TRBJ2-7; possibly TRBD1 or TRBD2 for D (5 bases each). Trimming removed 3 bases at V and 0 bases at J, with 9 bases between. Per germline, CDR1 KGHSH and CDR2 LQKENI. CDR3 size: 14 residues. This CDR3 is CASSPGTSSYEQYF. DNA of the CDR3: TGTGCCAGCTCACCCGGGACGAGCTCCTACGAGCAGTACTTC.

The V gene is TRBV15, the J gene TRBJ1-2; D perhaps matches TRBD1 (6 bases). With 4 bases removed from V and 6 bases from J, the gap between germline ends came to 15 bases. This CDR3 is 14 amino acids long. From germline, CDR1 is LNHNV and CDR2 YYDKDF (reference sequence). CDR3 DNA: TGTGCCACCAGCATTACCGGGACATATCATGGCTACACCTTC. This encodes CATSITGTYHGYTF.

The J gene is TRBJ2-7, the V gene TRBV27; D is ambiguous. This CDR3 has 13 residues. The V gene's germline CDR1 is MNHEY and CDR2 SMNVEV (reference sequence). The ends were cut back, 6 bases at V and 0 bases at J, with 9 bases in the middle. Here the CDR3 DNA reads TGTGCCAGCAGCGCATCCCCCTCCTACGAGCAGTACTTC. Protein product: CASSASPSYEQYF.

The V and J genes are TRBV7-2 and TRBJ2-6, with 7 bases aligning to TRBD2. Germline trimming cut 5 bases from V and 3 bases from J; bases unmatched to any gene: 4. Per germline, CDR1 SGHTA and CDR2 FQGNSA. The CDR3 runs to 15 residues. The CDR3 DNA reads TGTGCCAGCAGCCCACCGGGGGGTGGGGCCAACGTCCTGACTTTC. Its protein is CASSPPGGGANVLTF.

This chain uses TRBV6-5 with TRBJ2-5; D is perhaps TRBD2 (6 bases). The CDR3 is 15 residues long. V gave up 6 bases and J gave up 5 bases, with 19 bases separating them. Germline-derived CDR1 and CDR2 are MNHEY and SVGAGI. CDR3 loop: CASRSLGGGEETQYF. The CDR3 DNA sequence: TGTGCCAGCAGGTCTCTAGGCGGAGGGGAGGAGACCCAGTACTTC.

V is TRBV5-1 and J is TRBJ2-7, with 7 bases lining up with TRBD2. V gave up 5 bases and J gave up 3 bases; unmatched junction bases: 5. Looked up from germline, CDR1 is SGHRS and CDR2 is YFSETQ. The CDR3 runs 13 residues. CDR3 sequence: CASRGRDLYEQYF. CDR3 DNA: TGCGCCAGCAGGGGGAGGGATCTCTACGAGCAGTACTTC.

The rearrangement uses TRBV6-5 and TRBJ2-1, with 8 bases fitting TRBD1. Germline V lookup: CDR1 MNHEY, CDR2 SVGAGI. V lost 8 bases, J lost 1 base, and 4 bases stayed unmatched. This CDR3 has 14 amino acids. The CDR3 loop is CASGRQGSYNEQFF. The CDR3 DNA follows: TGTGCCAGCGGAAGACAGGGGTCCTACAATGAGCAGTTCTTC.

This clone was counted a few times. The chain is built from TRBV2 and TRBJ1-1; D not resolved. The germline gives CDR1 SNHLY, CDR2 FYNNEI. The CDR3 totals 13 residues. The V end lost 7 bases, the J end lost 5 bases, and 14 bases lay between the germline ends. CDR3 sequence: CASIREGRTEAFF. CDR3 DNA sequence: TGTGCCAGCATAAGGGAGGGAAGGACTGAAGCTTTCTTT.

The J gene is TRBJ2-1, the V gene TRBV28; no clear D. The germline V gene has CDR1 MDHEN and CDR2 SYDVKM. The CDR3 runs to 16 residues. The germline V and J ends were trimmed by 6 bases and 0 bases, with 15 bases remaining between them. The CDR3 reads CASRVSFISSYNEQFF. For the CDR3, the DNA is TGTGCCAGCAGAGTAAGTTTCATAAGCTCCTACAATGAGCAGTTCTTC.

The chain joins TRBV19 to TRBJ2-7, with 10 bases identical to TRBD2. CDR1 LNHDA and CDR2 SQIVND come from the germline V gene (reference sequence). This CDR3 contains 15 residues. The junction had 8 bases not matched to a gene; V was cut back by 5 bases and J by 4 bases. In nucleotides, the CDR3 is TGTGCCAGTAGTGAAATTTCTAGCGGGAGTTACGAGCAGTACTTC. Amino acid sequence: CASSEISSGSYEQYF.

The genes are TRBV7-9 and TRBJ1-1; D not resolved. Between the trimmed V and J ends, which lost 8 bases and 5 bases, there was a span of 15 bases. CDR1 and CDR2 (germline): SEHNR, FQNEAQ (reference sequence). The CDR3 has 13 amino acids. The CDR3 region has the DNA TGTGCCAGCCACTTCGAGTCAGGTACTGAAGCTTTCTTT. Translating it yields CASHFESGTEAFF.

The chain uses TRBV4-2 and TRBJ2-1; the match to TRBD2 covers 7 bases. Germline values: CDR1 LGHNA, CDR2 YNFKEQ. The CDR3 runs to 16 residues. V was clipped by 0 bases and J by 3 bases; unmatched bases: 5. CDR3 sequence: CASSQDITGGYNEQFF. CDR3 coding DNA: TGTGCCAGCAGCCAAGATATTACGGGAGGCTACAATGAGCAGTTCTTC.

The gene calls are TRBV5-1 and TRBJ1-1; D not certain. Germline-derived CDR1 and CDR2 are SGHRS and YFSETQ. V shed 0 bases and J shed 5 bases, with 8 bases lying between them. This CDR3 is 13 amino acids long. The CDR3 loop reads CASSLAAVTEAFF. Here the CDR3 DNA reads TGCGCCAGCAGCTTGGCGGCAGTAACTGAAGCTTTCTTT.

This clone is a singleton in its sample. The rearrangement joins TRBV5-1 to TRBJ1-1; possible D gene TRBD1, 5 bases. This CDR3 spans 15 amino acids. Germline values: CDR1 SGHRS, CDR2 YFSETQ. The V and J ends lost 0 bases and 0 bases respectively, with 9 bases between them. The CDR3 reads CASSLVKGLNTEAFF. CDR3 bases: TGCGCCAGCAGCTTGGTGAAGGGACTGAACACTGAAGCTTTCTTT.

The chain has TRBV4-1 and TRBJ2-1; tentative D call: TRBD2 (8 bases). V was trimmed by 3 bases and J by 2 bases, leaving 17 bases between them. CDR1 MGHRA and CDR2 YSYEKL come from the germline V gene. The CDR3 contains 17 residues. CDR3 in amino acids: CASSQAGGGQAYNEQFF. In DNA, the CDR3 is TGCGCCAGCAGCCAGGCGGGGGGAGGACAGGCCTACAATGAGCAGTTCTTC.